This T cell receptor (beta chain) came from a study of control samples from healthy donors and cancer patients. Trimming left V 7 bases short and J 2 bases short, with 11 bases between. This CDR3 comprises 13 residues. CDR1 MGHDK and CDR2 SYGVNS come from the germline V gene. Assay used: immunoSEQ multiplex PCR; TCRdb lists only in-frame clones, some missing. Among some 120,000 clones, approximately 90% were seen once, and the ten largest hold less than 9.5%. V and J are TRBV25-1 and TRBJ1-1; possible D gene TRBD1, 5 bases. The material sequenced was blood. The clonotype comes from a woman aged 18-29 years in good health. In nucleotides, the CDR3 is TGTGCCAGCATGAGGGGCAGAAACACTGAAGCTTTCTTT. The encoded protein is CASMRGRNTEAFF.